The 10 T cell receptor beta chains reported below all come from one sample, sequenced in a study of T cell repertoires in aging, cancer and after chemotherapy. Multiplex touch-down PCR with TRB-A/B primers amplified rearranged V-D-J TRB sequences. TCRdb used MiXCR to reprocess the multiplex PCR reads, holding one entry per CDR3 protein. The sample has about 6,700 distinct CDR3 sequences, approximately 57% seen once. Peripheral blood genomic DNA, not sorted cells or RNA, was the template. The source material was blood. These receptor sequences come from a human donor with a solid tumor.

The gene calls are TRBV27 and TRBJ2-2, with TRBD1 matching over 7 bases. CDR3 size: 16 residues. J lost 2 bases, V lost 3 bases, and 6 bases had no gene match. In germline, CDR1 is MNHEY, CDR2 SMNVEV (reference sequence). The CDR3 region has the DNA TGTGCCAGCAGTTTCCGGGACAGCATCAACACCGGGGAGCTGTTTTTT. Translation: CASSFRDSINTGELFF.

The V call is TRBV11-2, the J call TRBJ1-2, with D perhaps matching TRBD1 (5 bases). This CDR3 region has 16 residues. Trimming took off 4 bases at V and 4 bases at J, with 19 bases between the two ends. Looked up from germline, CDR1 is SGHAT and CDR2 is FQNNGV. The chain's CDR3 is CASSSRPLLRAYGYTF. CDR3 coding DNA: TGTGCCAGCAGCTCGCGACCTCTTCTCAGGGCCTATGGCTACACCTTC.

The chain has TRBV5-4 and TRBJ2-7; 7 bases are shared with TRBD1. CDR1 and CDR2 from the germline V gene are SGHNT and YYREEE (reference sequence). The CDR3 is made up of 15 amino acids. The junction had 7 bases not matched to a gene; V was cut back by 4 bases and J by 0 bases. CDR3 coding DNA: TGTGCCAGCAGCACCGGACAGGTAACCTCCTACGAGCAGTACTTC. Residues: CASSTGQVTSYEQYF. Full variable domain (remainder filled in from reference TRBV5-4 and TRBJ2-7): ETGVTQSPTHLIKTRGQQVTLRCSSQSGHNTVSWYQQALGQGPQFIFQYYREEENGRGNFPPRFSGLQFPNYSSELNVNALELDDSALYLCASSTGQVTSYEQYFGPGTRLTVT.

The chain carries TRBV29-1 and TRBJ2-5, with D maybe TRBD1 (7 bases). Germline-derived CDR1 and CDR2 are SQVTM and ANQGSEA. V dropped 3 bases and J dropped 4 bases, with 12 bases sitting between them. This CDR3 contains 13 residues. The DNA for the CDR3 is TGCAGCGTTGACTATCAGGGGGGAGAGACCCAGTACTTC. Translated, it gives CSVDYQGGETQYF. Together with reference TRBV29-1 and TRBJ2-5, the CDR3 gives the full variable domain: SAVISQKPSRDICQRGTSLTIQCQVDSQVTMMFWYRQQPGQSLTLIATANQGSEATYESGFVIDKFPISRPNLTFSTLTVSNMSPEDSSIYLCSVDYQGGETQYFGPGTRLLVL.

V usage is TRBV28 and J usage is TRBJ1-1, with 9 bases lining up with TRBD1. Trimming at V came to 10 bases and at J to 4 bases, leaving 10 bases not matched to a gene. Germline CDR1 reads MDHEN; CDR2 reads SYDVKM. CDR3 length equals 14 residues. The CDR3: CATAARDRVTEAFF. The CDR3 DNA is TGTGCCACCGCGGCCCGGGACAGGGTCACTGAAGCTTTCTTT.

The chain links TRBV29-1 to TRBJ2-7; tentative D call: TRBD1 (6 bases). The germline V gene encodes CDR1 SQVTM and CDR2 ANQGSEA. This CDR3 is 17 amino acids long. Trimming took off 6 bases at V and 0 bases at J, with 24 bases between the two ends. The chain's CDR3 is CSVRKFVLRDNSYEQYF. In nucleotides, the CDR3 is TGCAGCGTCCGAAAGTTCGTACTTCGGGACAACTCCTACGAGCAGTACTTC.

The chain combines TRBV6-6 with TRBJ2-7, with TRBD1 identical over 10 bases. CDR3 size: 15 residues. With 8 bases clipped from V and 0 bases from J, the junction kept 7 bases outside the gene matches. Germline loops: CDR1 MNHNY, CDR2 SVGAGI (reference sequence). CDR3: CASVTRQGASYEQYF. DNA of the CDR3: TGTGCCAGCGTTACGAGACAGGGGGCCTCCTACGAGCAGTACTTC.

The chain recombines TRBV5-4 with TRBJ2-7; TRBD2 is a possible D gene (6 bases). Germline V lookup: CDR1 SGHNT, CDR2 YYREEE (reference sequence). Trimming removed 3 bases at V and 6 bases at J, with 13 bases between. The CDR3 length is 13 residues. The CDR3 here is CASSSGEVAEQYF. The DNA for the CDR3 is TGTGCCAGCAGCTCGGGAGAGGTGGCCGAGCAGTACTTC.

The J gene is TRBJ2-7, the V gene TRBV6-6; 10 bases are shared with TRBD2. Germline trimming cut 5 bases from V and 7 bases from J; bases unmatched to any gene: 11. The CDR3 is made up of 15 amino acids. Germline CDR1 MNHNY, CDR2 SVGAGI (reference sequence). The DNA of the CDR3 is TGTGCCAGCAGTGAACCCGGAGCGGGAGGGGTAGAGCAGTACTTC. Amino acids: CASSEPGAGGVEQYF.

This clonotype was observed a few times. The chain employs TRBV10-2 and TRBJ2-7, with D perhaps matching TRBD1 (6 bases). CDR1 is WSHSY, CDR2 SAAADI, per germline. V was cut by 7 bases and J by 5 bases, with 12 bases left in between. The CDR3 consists of 12 residues. This chain's CDR3 is CASTPGHDEQYF. Written as DNA, the CDR3 is TGCGCCAGCACGCCGGGACATGACGAGCAGTACTTC.